This is a list of T cell receptor beta chains from one sample in a study of blood T cell repertoires in COVID-19. The repertoire was sequenced with immunoSEQ multiplex PCR; TCRdb's copy has only in-frame clones and lacks some. The data show about 130,000 clones, about 77% seen once. Sequences were obtained from peripheral blood. The source is a man at least 80 years old with acute or convalescent COVID-19. Each CDR3 is given with its conserved first and last residue. Each record gives: CDR3 protein, CDR3 DNA, clone size, CDR3 length, V gene, J gene, D gene. A D gene is named only where the DNA matches it firmly. Clone size appears in some rows only: once, few, many, or a class for an expanded clone.

CDR3 protein: CASTPGQINEKLFF
CDR3 DNA: TGTGCCAGTACCCCGGGACAGATAAATGAAAAACTGTTTTTT
clone size: .
CDR3 length: 14
V gene: TRBV19
J gene: TRBJ1-4
D gene: TRBD1

CDR3 protein: CASSVGQVVNYGYTF
CDR3 DNA: TGTGCCAGCAGCGTGGGACAGGTAGTTAACTATGGCTACACCTTC
clone size: .
CDR3 length: 15
V gene: TRBV5-5
J gene: TRBJ1-2
D gene: TRBD1

CDR3 protein: CASSEKTGSGTEAFF
CDR3 DNA: TGTGCCAGCAGCGAGAAGACAGGGAGTGGCACTGAAGCTTTCTTT
clone size: .
CDR3 length: 15
V gene: TRBV5-5
J gene: TRBJ1-1
D gene: TRBD1

CDR3 protein: CASSGGDTQYF
CDR3 DNA: TGTGCCAGCAGCGGGGGGGATACGCAGTATTTT
clone size: .
CDR3 length: 11
V gene: TRBV11-2
J gene: TRBJ2-3
D gene: .

CDR3 protein: CASSSSYGVGDEQFF
CDR3 DNA: TGTGCCAGCAGCTCATCCTATGGGGTCGGGGATGAGCAGTTCTTC
clone size: .
CDR3 length: 15
V gene: TRBV7-9
J gene: TRBJ2-1
D gene: .

CDR3 protein: CASSQAGQNEQYF
CDR3 DNA: TGTGCCAGCAGCCAAGCTGGGCAGAATGAGCAGTACTTC
clone size: few
CDR3 length: 13
V gene: TRBV3-1/TRBV3-2
J gene: TRBJ2-7
D gene: .

CDR3 protein: CASSLGTGRDGYTF
CDR3 DNA: TGTGCCAGCAGCTTAGGTACGGGCAGGGATGGCTACACCTTC
clone size: once
CDR3 length: 14
V gene: TRBV7-9
J gene: TRBJ1-2
D gene: .

CDR3 protein: CASRDNRGWTGELFF
CDR3 DNA: TGTGCCAGCAGGGATAACAGGGGGTGGACCGGGGAGCTGTTTTTT
clone size: .
CDR3 length: 15
V gene: TRBV2
J gene: TRBJ2-2
D gene: TRBD1

CDR3 protein: CASPGTSGVGEQYF
CDR3 DNA: TGTGCCAGCCCCGGGACTAGCGGGGTCGGGGAGCAGTACTTC
clone size: .
CDR3 length: 14
V gene: TRBV2
J gene: TRBJ2-7
D gene: TRBD2

CDR3 protein: CASSRSILPGVPYEQYF
CDR3 DNA: TGCGCCAGCAGTCGTTCAATCTTGCCAGGGGTTCCCTACGAGCAGTACTTC
clone size: .
CDR3 length: 17
V gene: TRBV23-1
J gene: TRBJ2-7
D gene: .

CDR3 protein: CASSQDPQTGMGGYTF
CDR3 DNA: TGCGCCAGCAGCCAAGATCCCCAGACAGGGATGGGTGGCTACACCTTC
clone size: .
CDR3 length: 16
V gene: TRBV4-1
J gene: TRBJ1-2
D gene: TRBD1

CDR3 protein: CAISEQISYNEQFF
CDR3 DNA: TGTGCCATCAGTGAACAGATTTCCTACAATGAGCAGTTCTTC
clone size: once
CDR3 length: 14
V gene: TRBV10-3
J gene: TRBJ2-1
D gene: .

CDR3 protein: CASITGFATNEKLFF
CDR3 DNA: TGTGCCAGCATCACAGGTTTTGCAACTAATGAAAAACTGTTTTTT
clone size: .
CDR3 length: 15
V gene: TRBV2
J gene: TRBJ1-4
D gene: .

CDR3 protein: CASRVGEVGEQYF
CDR3 DNA: TGTGCCAGCAGAGTAGGGGAAGTCGGCGAGCAGTACTTC
clone size: .
CDR3 length: 13
V gene: TRBV6-5
J gene: TRBJ2-7
D gene: .

CDR3 protein: CASSEGPANYGYTF
CDR3 DNA: TGTGCCAGCAGTGAAGGTCCGGCTAACTATGGCTACACCTTC
clone size: .
CDR3 length: 14
V gene: TRBV6-1
J gene: TRBJ1-2
D gene: .

CDR3 protein: CASSSPNGISTQYF
CDR3 DNA: TGTGCCAGCAGCTCGCCCAACGGGATTTCGACCCAGTACTTC
clone size: .
CDR3 length: 14
V gene: TRBV5-4
J gene: TRBJ2-5
D gene: .

CDR3 protein: CASSQGWASVQETQYF
CDR3 DNA: TGTGCCAGCAGCCAAGGGTGGGCTAGCGTACAAGAGACCCAGTACTTC
clone size: .
CDR3 length: 16
V gene: TRBV3-1/TRBV3-2
J gene: TRBJ2-5
D gene: .

CDR3 protein: CASSYVFEGDEQYF
CDR3 DNA: TGTGCCAGCAGTTACGTGTTCGAAGGGGACGAGCAGTACTTC
clone size: few
CDR3 length: 14
V gene: TRBV6-2/TRBV6-3
J gene: TRBJ2-7
D gene: .

CDR3 protein: CASSEGTVWLNTEAFF
CDR3 DNA: TGTGCCAGCAGTGAAGGGACAGTTTGGCTCAACACTGAAGCTTTCTTT
clone size: .
CDR3 length: 16
V gene: TRBV6-1
J gene: TRBJ1-1
D gene: .

CDR3 protein: CASSSPQAYEQYF
CDR3 DNA: TGTGCCAGCAGCTCCCCCCAAGCGTACGAGCAGTACTTC
clone size: .
CDR3 length: 13
V gene: TRBV6-5
J gene: TRBJ2-7
D gene: .

CDR3 protein: CASSSTGTGDSYEQYF
CDR3 DNA: TGTGCCAGCAGTTCGACCGGGACAGGGGATTCCTACGAGCAGTACTTC
clone size: .
CDR3 length: 16
V gene: TRBV6-6
J gene: TRBJ2-7
D gene: TRBD1

CDR3 protein: CASSRRRGSGGEREKLFF
CDR3 DNA: TGTGCCAGCAGCAGGCGACGAGGCTCCGGGGGAGAGAGAGAAAAACTGTTTTTT
clone size: .
CDR3 length: 18
V gene: TRBV5-6
J gene: TRBJ1-4
D gene: .

CDR3 protein: CASSESPGSSGYTF
CDR3 DNA: TGTGCCAGCAGTGAATCTCCAGGGTCTAGTGGCTACACCTTC
clone size: once
CDR3 length: 14
V gene: TRBV6-4
J gene: TRBJ1-2
D gene: .

CDR3 protein: CASSPFESDGELFF
CDR3 DNA: TGCGCCAGCAGCCCCTTCGAGAGCGACGGGGAGCTGTTTTTT
clone size: .
CDR3 length: 14
V gene: TRBV4-1
J gene: TRBJ2-2
D gene: .

CDR3 protein: CASSHTGGAIETQYF
CDR3 DNA: TGTGCCAGCAGCCATACAGGGGGCGCGATAGAGACCCAGTACTTC
clone size: .
CDR3 length: 15
V gene: TRBV11-2
J gene: TRBJ2-5
D gene: TRBD1

CDR3 protein: CASSPTGANTEAFF
CDR3 DNA: TGCGCCAGCAGCCCGACAGGGGCGAACACTGAAGCTTTCTTT
clone size: few
CDR3 length: 14
V gene: TRBV5-1
J gene: TRBJ1-1
D gene: TRBD1

CDR3 protein: CSVLQGYEQFF
CDR3 DNA: TGCAGCGTCCTACAGGGGTATGAGCAGTTCTTC
clone size: .
CDR3 length: 11
V gene: TRBV29-1
J gene: TRBJ2-1
D gene: TRBD1

CDR3 protein: CASSLGANQPQHF
CDR3 DNA: TGCGCCAGCAGCTTGGGCGCTAATCAGCCCCAGCATTTT
clone size: .
CDR3 length: 13
V gene: TRBV5-1
J gene: TRBJ1-5
D gene: .

CDR3 protein: CSASSGSGANVLTF
CDR3 DNA: TGCAGTGCTAGTTCCGGCTCTGGGGCCAACGTCCTGACTTTC
clone size: .
CDR3 length: 14
V gene: TRBV20-1
J gene: TRBJ2-6
D gene: .

CDR3 protein: CASNFRGNGYTF
CDR3 DNA: TGTGCCAGCAACTTTCGGGGGAATGGCTACACCTTC
clone size: .
CDR3 length: 12
V gene: TRBV3-1/TRBV3-2
J gene: TRBJ1-2
D gene: .

CDR3 protein: CASKSQGALSPLHF
CDR3 DNA: TGTGCCAGCAAATCCCAAGGAGCCCTTTCACCCCTCCACTTT
clone size: .
CDR3 length: 14
V gene: TRBV5-4
J gene: TRBJ1-6
D gene: .

CDR3 protein: CASSLSISTDTQYF
CDR3 DNA: TGTGCCAGCAGCTTGTCAATTAGCACAGATACGCAGTATTTT
clone size: .
CDR3 length: 14
V gene: TRBV7-9
J gene: TRBJ2-3
D gene: .

CDR3 protein: CASSSGPSYEQYF
CDR3 DNA: TGCGCCAGCAGCTCGGGTCCCTCCTACGAGCAGTACTTC
clone size: .
CDR3 length: 13
V gene: TRBV5-1
J gene: TRBJ2-7
D gene: .

CDR3 protein: CASSLSTEETQYF
CDR3 DNA: TGTGCCAGCAGCTTAAGCACGGAAGAGACCCAGTACTTC
clone size: once
CDR3 length: 13
V gene: TRBV11-2
J gene: TRBJ2-5
D gene: .

CDR3 protein: CASSLGSAGAGDTQYF
CDR3 DNA: TGCGCCAGCAGCTTGGGATCAGCGGGGGCCGGAGATACGCAGTATTTT
clone size: .
CDR3 length: 16
V gene: TRBV5-1
J gene: TRBJ2-3
D gene: TRBD2

CDR3 protein: CASSLRYEQYF
CDR3 DNA: TGTGCCAGCAGCTTACGCTACGAGCAGTACTTC
clone size: few
CDR3 length: 11
V gene: TRBV7-3
J gene: TRBJ2-7
D gene: .

CDR3 protein: CASFVDRRSTEAFF
CDR3 DNA: TGTGCCAGCTTCGTTGACAGAAGATCGACTGAAGCTTTCTTT
clone size: few
CDR3 length: 14
V gene: TRBV2
J gene: TRBJ1-1
D gene: .

CDR3 protein: CASSSDRVDTGELFF
CDR3 DNA: TGTGCCAGCAGCTCGGACAGGGTCGACACCGGGGAGCTGTTTTTT
clone size: .
CDR3 length: 15
V gene: TRBV5-5
J gene: TRBJ2-2
D gene: TRBD1

CDR3 protein: CAIRDSPNYGYTF
CDR3 DNA: TGTGCCATCAGAGACAGCCCTAACTATGGCTACACCTTC
clone size: .
CDR3 length: 13
V gene: TRBV10-3
J gene: TRBJ1-2
D gene: .

CDR3 protein: CASGTFQTGELFF
CDR3 DNA: TGTGCCAGTGGGACTTTCCAAACCGGGGAGCTGTTTTTT
clone size: .
CDR3 length: 13
V gene: TRBV12-3/TRBV12-4
J gene: TRBJ2-2
D gene: .

CDR3 protein: CASSLNLAGGGEQFF
CDR3 DNA: TGTGCCAGCAGCTTAAACCTTGCCGGGGGGGGTGAGCAGTTCTTC
clone size: .
CDR3 length: 15
V gene: TRBV11-1
J gene: TRBJ2-1
D gene: TRBD2

CDR3 protein: CASSQESGLNEQFF
CDR3 DNA: TGTGCCAGCAGCCAAGAATCAGGGTTGAATGAGCAGTTCTTC
clone size: .
CDR3 length: 14
V gene: TRBV14
J gene: TRBJ2-1
D gene: .

CDR3 protein: CASSSQPRSYNEQFF
CDR3 DNA: TGTGCCAGCAGCTCACAGCCTCGCTCCTACAATGAGCAGTTCTTC
clone size: .
CDR3 length: 15
V gene: TRBV7-2
J gene: TRBJ2-1
D gene: .

CDR3 protein: CASSLGVAGGPQYF
CDR3 DNA: TGTGCCAGCAGCTTAGGGGTAGCGGGGGGGCCTCAGTACTTC
clone size: .
CDR3 length: 14
V gene: TRBV7-2
J gene: TRBJ2-7
D gene: TRBD2

CDR3 protein: CASTGQGEEQYF
CDR3 DNA: TGTGCCAGCACTGGACAGGGAGAAGAGCAGTACTTC
clone size: .
CDR3 length: 12
V gene: TRBV2
J gene: TRBJ2-7
D gene: TRBD1

CDR3 protein: CASAGQYYSPLHF
CDR3 DNA: TGTGCCAGTGCGGGACAGTATTATTCACCCCTCCACTTT
clone size: .
CDR3 length: 13
V gene: TRBV19
J gene: TRBJ1-6
D gene: TRBD1

CDR3 protein: CAWSGGDEQYF
CDR3 DNA: TGTGCCTGGAGTGGAGGCGACGAGCAGTACTTC
clone size: once
CDR3 length: 11
V gene: TRBV30
J gene: TRBJ2-7
D gene: .

CDR3 protein: CATSRVKREAFF
CDR3 DNA: TGTGCCACCAGCAGAGTCAAACGGGAAGCTTTCTTT
clone size: .
CDR3 length: 12
V gene: TRBV15
J gene: TRBJ1-1
D gene: .